One sample yielded the 25 T cell receptor beta chains listed below, sequenced in a study of beta chain features in type 1 diabetes. The antigens of these receptors remain unknown. Study-wide findings and caveats: For Type 1 diabetes patients, all four CD4+ subsets carried TCRB CDR3s that were moderately but significantly shorter.

The entirety of the isolated RNA underwent reverse transcription, so expressed TCRB transcripts were sequenced. Sequenced by immunoSEQ multiplex PCR; TCRdb stores in-frame clones only, minus some. This table holds roughly 150,000 clones, about 63% found once. The material sequenced was naive CD4+ T cells from blood. These receptors were collected from a man younger than 40 with type 1 diabetes.

This clone was found a few times. The chain links TRBV29-1 to TRBJ1-5; D might be TRBD1 (6 bases). The CDR3 consists of 12 residues. With 5 bases removed from V and 2 bases from J, the gap between germline ends came to 7 bases. Germline loops: CDR1 SQVTM, CDR2 ANQGSEA. The CDR3 sequence: CSVSGGNQPQHF. The CDR3 region has the DNA TGCAGCGTTTCAGGGGGCAATCAGCCCCAGCATTTT.

The genes are TRBV7-2 and TRBJ2-3; 10 bases align to TRBD2. The CDR3 is 15 residues long. Germline lookup yields CDR1 SGHTA and CDR2 FQGNSA. Trimming removed 5 bases from V and 1 base from J; junction bases left unmatched: 3. In DNA, the CDR3 is TGTGCCAGCAGCCCGCTAGCGGGGGGCACAGATACGCAGTATTTT. It translates to CASSPLAGGTDTQYF.

Turning to this clone: This specimen includes other DNA sequences encoding the same CDR3. The chain employs TRBV29-1 and TRBJ2-5, with D perhaps TRBD1 (6 bases). CDR1 and CDR2 (germline): SQVTM, ANQGSEA. V lost 4 bases, J lost 0 bases, and 9 bases lay in between. This CDR3 comprises 13 residues. As DNA, the CDR3 is TGCAGCGTTGTACGGACAGACCAAGAGACCCAGTACTTC. Translating gives CSVVRTDQETQYF.

The chain carries TRBV25-1 and TRBJ2-1; 7 nucleotides match TRBD2. CDR1 MGHDK and CDR2 SYGVNS come from the germline V gene. There are 14 residues in the CDR3. V lost 7 bases, J lost 6 bases, and 9 bases stayed unmatched. The CDR3 is CASNRGGVSNEQFF. The DNA of the CDR3 is TGTGCCAGCAACCGGGGAGGGGTCAGCAATGAGCAGTTCTTC. The entire variable domain, with the rest obtained from reference TRBV25-1 and TRBJ2-1, is as follows: EADIYQTPRYLVIGTGKKITLECSQTMGHDKMYWYQQDPGMELHLIHYSYGVNSTEKGDLSSESTVSRIRTEHFPLTLESARPSHTSQYLCASNRGGVSNEQFFGPGTRLTVL.

The chain employs TRBV9 and TRBJ2-3; D assignment may be TRBD1 or TRBD2 (6 bases each). CDR3 length: 18 amino acids. The V and J ends lost 1 base and 1 base respectively, with 19 bases between them. Germline CDR1 is SGDLS and CDR2 is YYNGEE. CDR3 sequence reads: CASSVSVGRGQGTDTQYF. As DNA, the CDR3 is TGTGCCAGCAGCGTAAGTGTTGGCCGGGGGCAAGGCACAGATACGCAGTATTTT.

The rearrangement uses TRBV15 and TRBJ2-3; tentatively, D is TRBD1 (6 bases). Trimming left V 5 bases short and J 6 bases short, with 9 bases between. The length of the CDR3 is 12 residues. Germline CDR1 reads LNHNV; CDR2 reads YYDKDF (reference sequence). CDR3 residues: CATSGRGDTQYF. In DNA, the CDR3 is TGTGCCACCAGCGGTAGGGGGGATACGCAGTATTTT.

A single count supports this clone. This chain links TRBV30 with TRBJ2-3, with unresolved D. The germline V and J ends were trimmed by 3 bases and 0 bases, with 19 bases remaining between them. This CDR3 contains 17 residues. Germline CDR1 and CDR2: GTSNPN and SVGIG (reference sequence). CDR3 protein: CAWRGFGTTPSTDTQYF. Written as DNA, the CDR3 is TGTGCCTGGAGGGGATTTGGAACTACACCTAGCACAGATACGCAGTATTTT.

The DNA of the CDR3 is TGCGCCAGCAGCCTCCGCGAAGGGCAAAGGGAGCAGTACTTC. As protein: CASSLREGQREQYF. The rearrangement links TRBV4-3 to TRBJ2-7; D unclear. Germline V gene sequence: CDR1 LGHNA, CDR2 YSLEER. Trimming removed 4 bases from V and 7 bases from J, with 17 bases in between. This CDR3 comprises 14 residues.

The chain combines TRBV7-8 with TRBJ2-7, with a possible D match to TRBD1 (6 bases). CDR1 SGHVS and CDR2 FQNEAQ come from the germline V gene. V shed 1 base and J shed 2 bases, with 9 bases lying between them. The CDR3 runs 14 residues. The CDR3 here is CASSLGQVAYEQYF. The CDR3 DNA sequence: TGTGCCAGCAGCTTAGGACAGGTTGCCTACGAGCAGTACTTC.

The V call is TRBV6-5, the J call TRBJ2-1; D is ambiguous. The germline V gene encodes CDR1 MNHEY and CDR2 SVGAGI. The CDR3 has 11 residues. Trimming pared 6 bases from V and 4 bases from J, leaving 4 bases between. The CDR3 bases are TGTGCCAGCAGACAATACAATGAGCAGTTCTTC. Residues: CASRQYNEQFF.

The sample holds a few counts of this clone. The CDR3 DNA reads as TGTGCCAGCTCACCAGGGGAATCAGAGACCCAGTACTTC. The encoded protein is CASSPGESETQYF. The rearrangement uses TRBV18 and TRBJ2-5; D unclear. Trimming took 2 bases from V and 4 from J, leaving 8 bases between them. In germline, CDR1 is KGHSH, CDR2 LQKENI. The CDR3 loop spans 13 amino acids.

The V call is TRBV18, the J call TRBJ2-3; D gene uncertain. V was pared by 3 bases and J by 2 bases, with 6 bases between. The CDR3 spans 13 residues. The germline CDR1 and CDR2 sequences are KGHSH and LQKENI. The CDR3 DNA is TGTGCCAGCTCACCTGTCCTCACAGATACGCAGTATTTT. Its protein is CASSPVLTDTQYF.

The V gene is TRBV6-4, the J gene TRBJ1-1; D is unresolved. Trimming removed 4 bases from V and 3 bases from J, with 9 bases in between. Germline V gene data show CDR1 as MRHNA and CDR2 as SNTAGT. The CDR3 is 13 amino acids. The CDR3 nucleotides are TGTGCCAGCAGTGCGACTACGGACACTGAAGCTTTCTTT. This codes for CASSATTDTEAFF.

This clone was seen more than once but under ten times. The V call is TRBV25-1, the J call TRBJ2-4, with D possibly TRBD1 on 6 matching bases. This CDR3 has 16 residues. Deletions cut 6 bases from V and 0 bases from J, with 15 bases between. The germline CDR1 and CDR2 sequences are MGHDK and SYGVNS. The CDR3 nucleotides are TGTGCCAGCAGCGAAGGTGCAGGGGTAGCCAAAAACATTCAGTACTTC. Its protein is CASSEGAGVAKNIQYF.

This clone has only a few counts. The chain recombines TRBV5-1 with TRBJ2-7; TRBD2 might be the D (5 bases). The ends were cut back, 0 bases at V and 6 bases at J, with 7 bases in the middle. The CDR3 loop spans 12 amino acids. Germline V gives CDR1 SGHRS, CDR2 YFSETQ. The CDR3 loop is CASSLDGGEQYF. CDR3 in DNA: TGCGCCAGCAGCTTGGACGGAGGCGAGCAGTACTTC. Using reference TRBV5-1 and TRBJ2-7 for the parts outside the CDR3, the full variable domain is KAGVTQTPRYLIKTRGQQVTLSCSPISGHRSVSWYQQTPGQGLQFLFEYFSETQRNKGNFPGRFSGRQFSNSRSEMNVSTLELGDSALYLCASSLDGGEQYFGPGTRLTVT.

The gene calls are TRBV29-1 and TRBJ2-1; D possibly uses TRBD1 or TRBD2 (6 bases each). V was clipped by 6 bases and J by 7 bases, with 13 bases between them. This CDR3 is 12 amino acids long. The germline gives CDR1 SQVTM, CDR2 ANQGSEA. The CDR3 nucleotides read TGCAGCGTCGAAACAGGGAGGAATGAGCAGTTCTTC. Protein sequence: CSVETGRNEQFF.

The rearrangement links TRBV11-2 to TRBJ2-5, with unresolved D. The CDR3 extends over 15 amino acids. CDR1 and CDR2 from the germline V gene are SGHAT and FQNNGV. Trimming left V 6 bases short and J 1 base short, with 15 bases between. The CDR3 DNA is TGTGCCAGCAGAGCGTTAGGGCGCAGCCAAGAGACCCAGTACTTC. The encoded protein is CASRALGRSQETQYF.

J is TRBJ1-1 and V is TRBV9; perhaps TRBD1 as D (5 bases). Germline V gene lookup returns CDR1 SGDLS and CDR2 YYNGEE. V was pared by 0 bases and J by 4 bases, with 10 bases between. CDR3 size: 14 residues. The CDR3 sequence: CASSVVGGPTEAFF. The CDR3 region has the DNA TGTGCCAGCAGCGTAGTTGGGGGTCCCACTGAAGCTTTCTTT.

V usage is TRBV28 and J usage is TRBJ2-7; 15 positions match TRBD2. CDR3 length: 16 residues. Germline CDR1 reads MDHEN; CDR2 reads SYDVKM. V lost 5 bases, J lost 4 bases, and 6 bases stayed unmatched. The CDR3 nucleotides read TGTGCCAGCAGTCGGACTAGCGGGGGGGCCTGGTACGAGCAGTACTTC. Amino acids: CASSRTSGGAWYEQYF. Using reference TRBV28 and TRBJ2-7 for the parts outside the CDR3, the full variable domain is DVKVTQSSRYLVKRTGEKVFLECVQDMDHENMFWYRQDPGLGLRLIYFSYDVKMKEKGDIPEGYSVSREKKERFSLILESASTNQTSMYLCASSRTSGGAWYEQYFGPGTRLTVT.

The rearrangement joins TRBV4-3 to TRBJ2-7; 7 nucleotides line up with TRBD1. J lost 6 bases, V lost 4 bases, and 6 bases had no gene match. Per the germline V gene, CDR1 is LGHNA and CDR2 is YSLEER. CDR3 length equals 13 residues. The CDR3 here is CASSLGQPGEQYF. CDR3 nucleotides: TGCGCCAGCAGCCTGGGACAGCCTGGCGAGCAGTACTTC.

The chain recombines TRBV19 with TRBJ2-1, with 13 bases that match TRBD2. CDR3 length equals 15 residues. V was pared by 5 bases and J by 4 bases, with 2 bases of the junction left unmatched. Per germline, CDR1 LNHDA and CDR2 SQIVND (reference sequence). CDR3 region: CASSQGLAGYNEQFF. CDR3 nucleotide sequence: TGTGCCAGTAGTCAGGGACTAGCGGGGTACAATGAGCAGTTCTTC.

The count of this clone is one. V usage is TRBV7-9 and J usage is TRBJ2-1; D uncertain. Germline V gives CDR1 SEHNR, CDR2 FQNEAQ (reference sequence). Trimming pared 5 bases from V and 9 bases from J, leaving 8 bases between. The CDR3 runs 11 residues. The CDR3 spells CASSLRSEQFF. CDR3 sequence (DNA): TGTGCCAGCAGCCTCCGGAGTGAGCAGTTCTTC.

The gene calls are TRBV29-1 and TRBJ1-2; 7 positions agree with TRBD1. Trimming removed 7 bases from V and 5 bases from J; junction bases left unmatched: 13. The CDR3 totals 14 residues. Germline V gene data show CDR1 as SQVTM and CDR2 as ANQGSEA. CDR3 coding DNA: TGCAGCGCAAGTGGACAGGCCTTTGATTATGGCTACACCTTC. This sequence encodes CSASGQAFDYGYTF.

The chain couples TRBV10-3 to TRBJ2-5, with TRBD2 identical over 7 bases. Unmatched junction bases numbered 4, after V lost 4 bases and J lost 5 bases. The CDR3 sequence is 13 residues long. Germline CDR1 reads ENHRY; CDR2 reads SYGVKD. The CDR3 loop is CAISVREGETQYF. The CDR3 DNA reads as TGTGCCATCAGTGTGAGGGAGGGTGAGACCCAGTACTTC.

In this sample, this clone turned up a few times. The rearrangement links TRBV7-9 to TRBJ2-3, with D maybe TRBD2 (5 bases). This CDR3 contains 13 residues. V shed 5 bases and J shed 5 bases, with 11 bases lying between them. Germline loops: CDR1 SEHNR, CDR2 FQNEAQ (reference sequence). CDR3 sequence reads: CASSDYRRDTQYF. CDR3 nucleotides: TGTGCCAGCAGCGACTACCGTAGAGATACGCAGTATTTT.